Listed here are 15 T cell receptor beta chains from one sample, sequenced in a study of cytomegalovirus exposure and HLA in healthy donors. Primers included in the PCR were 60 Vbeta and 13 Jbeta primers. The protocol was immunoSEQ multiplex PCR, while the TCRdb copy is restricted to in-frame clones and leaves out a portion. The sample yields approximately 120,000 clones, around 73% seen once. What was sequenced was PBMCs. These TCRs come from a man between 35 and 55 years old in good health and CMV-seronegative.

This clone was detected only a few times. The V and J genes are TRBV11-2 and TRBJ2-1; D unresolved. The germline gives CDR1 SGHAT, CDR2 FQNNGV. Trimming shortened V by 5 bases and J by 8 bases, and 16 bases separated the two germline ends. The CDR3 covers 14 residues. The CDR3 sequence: CASSTSQAFYEQFF. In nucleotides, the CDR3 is TGTGCCAGCAGCACCTCCCAGGCATTCTATGAGCAGTTCTTC.

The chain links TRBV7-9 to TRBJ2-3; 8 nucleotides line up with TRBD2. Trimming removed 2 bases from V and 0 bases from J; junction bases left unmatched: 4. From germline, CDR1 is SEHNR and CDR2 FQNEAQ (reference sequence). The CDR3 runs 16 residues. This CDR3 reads CASSLLVAGSTDTQYF. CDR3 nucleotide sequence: TGTGCCAGCAGCTTATTAGTAGCGGGGAGCACAGATACGCAGTATTTT.

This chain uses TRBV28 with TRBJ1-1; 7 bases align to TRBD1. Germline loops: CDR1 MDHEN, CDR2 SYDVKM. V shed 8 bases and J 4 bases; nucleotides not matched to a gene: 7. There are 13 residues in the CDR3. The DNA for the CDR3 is TGTGCCAGCGCTAGGGGGCTTGGCACTGAAGCTTTCTTT. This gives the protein CASARGLGTEAFF.

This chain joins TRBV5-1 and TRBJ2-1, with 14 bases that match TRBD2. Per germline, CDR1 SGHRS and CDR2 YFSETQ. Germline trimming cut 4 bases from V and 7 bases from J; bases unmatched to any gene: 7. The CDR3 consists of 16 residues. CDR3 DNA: TGCGCCAGCAGCGGGCGACTAGCGGGGGGGTCAAATGAGCAGTTCTTC. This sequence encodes CASSGRLAGGSNEQFF.

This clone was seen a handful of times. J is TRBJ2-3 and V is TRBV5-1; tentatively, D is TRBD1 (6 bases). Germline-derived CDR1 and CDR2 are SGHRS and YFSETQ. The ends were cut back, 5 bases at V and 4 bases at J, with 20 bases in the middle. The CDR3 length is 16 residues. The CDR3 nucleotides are TGCGCCAGCAGGATGCTCAGGGGTCCTCAAGCAGATACGCAGTATTTT. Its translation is CASRMLRGPQADTQYF.

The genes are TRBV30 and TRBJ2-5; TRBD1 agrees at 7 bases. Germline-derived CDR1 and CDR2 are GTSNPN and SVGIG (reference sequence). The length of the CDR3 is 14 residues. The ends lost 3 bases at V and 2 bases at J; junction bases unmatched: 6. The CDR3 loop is CAWRQGWGQETQYF. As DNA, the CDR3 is TGTGCCTGGAGACAGGGGTGGGGTCAAGAGACCCAGTACTTC.

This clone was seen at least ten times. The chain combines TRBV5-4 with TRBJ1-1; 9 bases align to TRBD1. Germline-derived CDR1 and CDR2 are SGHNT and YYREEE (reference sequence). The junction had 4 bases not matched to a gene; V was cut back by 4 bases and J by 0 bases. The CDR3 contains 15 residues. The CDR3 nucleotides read TGTGCCAGCAGCGACAGGGGGGAACTGAACACTGAAGCTTTCTTT. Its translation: CASSDRGELNTEAFF.

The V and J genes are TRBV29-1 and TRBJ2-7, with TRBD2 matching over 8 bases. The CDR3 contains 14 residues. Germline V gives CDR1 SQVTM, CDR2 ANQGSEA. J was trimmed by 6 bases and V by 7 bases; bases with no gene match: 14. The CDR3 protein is CSAAPSGGESEQYF. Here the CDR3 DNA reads TGCAGCGCCGCCCCCTCGGGGGGGGAGAGCGAGCAGTACTTC.

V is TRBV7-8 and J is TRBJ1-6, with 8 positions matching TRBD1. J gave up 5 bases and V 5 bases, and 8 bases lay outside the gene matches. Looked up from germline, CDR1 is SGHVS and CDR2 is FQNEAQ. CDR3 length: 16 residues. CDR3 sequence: CASSPRWTGNNSPLHF. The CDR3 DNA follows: TGTGCCAGCAGCCCGCGCTGGACAGGGAATAATTCACCCCTCCACTTT.

CDR3: CASSYGPGTEAFF. CDR3 bases: TGTGCCAGCAGTTACGGGCCGGGAACTGAAGCTTTCTTT. The V call is TRBV6-5, the J call TRBJ1-1; no clear D. Germline V CDR1 and CDR2: MNHEY, SVGAGI. Trimming shortened V by 2 bases and J by 5 bases, and 9 bases separated the two germline ends. CDR3 length: 13 amino acids.

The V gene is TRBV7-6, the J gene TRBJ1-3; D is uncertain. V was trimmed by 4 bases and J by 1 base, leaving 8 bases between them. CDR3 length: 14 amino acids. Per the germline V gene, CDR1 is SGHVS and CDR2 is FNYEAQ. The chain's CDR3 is CASSSGLSGNTIYF. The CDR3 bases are TGTGCCAGCAGCTCTGGGCTTTCTGGAAACACCATATATTTT.

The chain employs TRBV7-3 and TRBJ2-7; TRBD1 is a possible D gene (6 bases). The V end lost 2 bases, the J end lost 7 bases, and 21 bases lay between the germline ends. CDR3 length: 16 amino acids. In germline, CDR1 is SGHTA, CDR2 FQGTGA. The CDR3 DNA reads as TGTGCCAGCAGCTTAGATGGTTATAGGGGGTCGAGTGAGCAGTACTTC. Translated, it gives CASSLDGYRGSSEQYF.

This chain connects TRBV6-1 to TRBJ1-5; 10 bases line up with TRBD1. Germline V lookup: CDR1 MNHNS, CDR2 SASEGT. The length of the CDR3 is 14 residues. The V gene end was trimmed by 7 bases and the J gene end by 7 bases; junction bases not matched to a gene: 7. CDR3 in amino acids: CASTDDRGRQPQHF. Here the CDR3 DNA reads TGTGCCAGCACCGACGACAGGGGGCGGCAGCCCCAGCATTTT.

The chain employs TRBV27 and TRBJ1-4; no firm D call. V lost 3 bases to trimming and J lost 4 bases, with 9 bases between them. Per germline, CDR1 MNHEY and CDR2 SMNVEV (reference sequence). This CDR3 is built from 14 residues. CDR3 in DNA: TGTGCCAGCAGTTTCGCAGGTGTTAATGAAAAACTGTTTTTT. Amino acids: CASSFAGVNEKLFF.

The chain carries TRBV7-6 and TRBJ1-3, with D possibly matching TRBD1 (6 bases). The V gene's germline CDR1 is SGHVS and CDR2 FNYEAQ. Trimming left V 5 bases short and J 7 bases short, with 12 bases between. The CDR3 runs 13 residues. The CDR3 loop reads CASSNGQSNTIYF. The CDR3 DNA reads TGTGCCAGCAGCAACGGACAGAGCAACACCATATATTTT.